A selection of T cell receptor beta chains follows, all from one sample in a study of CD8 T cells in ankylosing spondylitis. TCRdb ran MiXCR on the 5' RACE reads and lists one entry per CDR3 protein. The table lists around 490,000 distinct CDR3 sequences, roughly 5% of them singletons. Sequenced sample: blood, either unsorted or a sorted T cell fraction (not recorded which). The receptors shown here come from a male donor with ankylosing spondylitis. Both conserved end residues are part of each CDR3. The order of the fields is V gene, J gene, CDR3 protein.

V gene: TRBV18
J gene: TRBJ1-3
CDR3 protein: CASSPFATDSGNTIYF

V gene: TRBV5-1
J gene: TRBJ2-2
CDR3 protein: CASSLAGLKGELFF

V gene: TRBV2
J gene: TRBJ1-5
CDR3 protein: CASSEKPSAGGLYYSNQPQHF

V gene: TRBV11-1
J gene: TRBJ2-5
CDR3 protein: CATSKSNPQETQYF

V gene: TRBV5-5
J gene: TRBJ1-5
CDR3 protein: CASSLGQPLHSNQPQHF

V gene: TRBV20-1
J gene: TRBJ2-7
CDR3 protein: CSAPRARSYEQYF

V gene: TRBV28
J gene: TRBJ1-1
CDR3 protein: CASSIPPGAKNTEAFF

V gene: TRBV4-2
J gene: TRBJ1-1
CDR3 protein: CASSPQDRATEAFF

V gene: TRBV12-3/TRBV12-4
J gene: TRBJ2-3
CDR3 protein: CASPPNRGLHTDTQYF

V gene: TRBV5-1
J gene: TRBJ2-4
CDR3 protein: CASSEVGVDIQYF

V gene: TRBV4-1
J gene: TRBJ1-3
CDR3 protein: CASSLTATKNTIYF

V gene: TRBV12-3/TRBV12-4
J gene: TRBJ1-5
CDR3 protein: CASTPGPGQPQHF

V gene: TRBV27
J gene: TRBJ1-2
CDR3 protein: CASSLSISSNRAEYGYTF

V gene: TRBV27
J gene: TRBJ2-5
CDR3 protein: CASSGPPTGVETQYF

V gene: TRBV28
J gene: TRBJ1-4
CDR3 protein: CASTTPGGAEKLFF

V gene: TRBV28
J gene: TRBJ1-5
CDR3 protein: CASRIYAQPQHF

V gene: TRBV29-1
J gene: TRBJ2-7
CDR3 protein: CSVYSGTSYEQYF

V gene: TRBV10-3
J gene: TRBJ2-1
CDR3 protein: CAISDSGNYYNEQFF

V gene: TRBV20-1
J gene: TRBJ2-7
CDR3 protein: CSARRPRTVSYEQYF

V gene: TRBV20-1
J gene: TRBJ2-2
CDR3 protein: CSARDLGRGDTGELFF

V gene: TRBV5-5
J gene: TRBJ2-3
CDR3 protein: CASSSLKTVPTDTQYF

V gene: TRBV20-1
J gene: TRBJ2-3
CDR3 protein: CSARHPLATTQYF

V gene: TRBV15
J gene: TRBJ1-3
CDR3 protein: CATSRDPNSGNTIYF

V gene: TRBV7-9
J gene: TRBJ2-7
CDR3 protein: CASSLAGGQNPYEQYF

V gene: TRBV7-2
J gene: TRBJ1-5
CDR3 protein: CASSSGLDQPQHF

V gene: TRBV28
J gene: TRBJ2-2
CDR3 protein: CASISYTGELFF

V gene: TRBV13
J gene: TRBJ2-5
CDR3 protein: CASSTGTSGGETQYF

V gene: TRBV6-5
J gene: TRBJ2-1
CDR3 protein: CASSYAGGPNEQFF

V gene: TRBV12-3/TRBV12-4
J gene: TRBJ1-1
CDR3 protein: CASSLRTGGEAFF

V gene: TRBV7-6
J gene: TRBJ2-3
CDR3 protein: CASSPVASGSGDTQYF

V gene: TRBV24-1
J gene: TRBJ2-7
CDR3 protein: CATSDSRGLFNEQYF

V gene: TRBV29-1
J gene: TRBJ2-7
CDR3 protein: CSVGQGAAREQYF

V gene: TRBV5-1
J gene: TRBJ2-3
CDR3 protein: CASSRGIGSGAPDTQYF

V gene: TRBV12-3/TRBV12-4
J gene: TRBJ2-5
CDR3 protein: CASSFYPTHQETQYF

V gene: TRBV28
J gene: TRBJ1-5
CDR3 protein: CASSFRSGLLNQPQHF

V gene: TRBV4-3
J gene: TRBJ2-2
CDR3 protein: CASSSYGGDTGELFF

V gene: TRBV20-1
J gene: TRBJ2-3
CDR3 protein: CSAPGQTTDTQYF

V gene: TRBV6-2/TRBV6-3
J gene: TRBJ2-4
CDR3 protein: CASSYSVSRAKNIQYF

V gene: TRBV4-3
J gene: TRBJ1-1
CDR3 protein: CASSRTYQEGQAFF

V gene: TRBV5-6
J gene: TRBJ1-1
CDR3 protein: CASSSTGGHTEAFF

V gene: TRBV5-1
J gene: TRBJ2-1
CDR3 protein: CASSLAVNVAYNEQFF

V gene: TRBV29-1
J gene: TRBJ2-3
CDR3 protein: CSASSSTDTQYF

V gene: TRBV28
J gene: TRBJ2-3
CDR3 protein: CASGGRGRDTQYF

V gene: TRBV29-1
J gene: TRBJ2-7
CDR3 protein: CSVEVGQGYEQYF

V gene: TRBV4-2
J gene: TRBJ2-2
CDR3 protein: CASSQDNSLVNTGELFF

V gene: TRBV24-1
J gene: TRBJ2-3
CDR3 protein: CATSFTSGAVTDTQYF